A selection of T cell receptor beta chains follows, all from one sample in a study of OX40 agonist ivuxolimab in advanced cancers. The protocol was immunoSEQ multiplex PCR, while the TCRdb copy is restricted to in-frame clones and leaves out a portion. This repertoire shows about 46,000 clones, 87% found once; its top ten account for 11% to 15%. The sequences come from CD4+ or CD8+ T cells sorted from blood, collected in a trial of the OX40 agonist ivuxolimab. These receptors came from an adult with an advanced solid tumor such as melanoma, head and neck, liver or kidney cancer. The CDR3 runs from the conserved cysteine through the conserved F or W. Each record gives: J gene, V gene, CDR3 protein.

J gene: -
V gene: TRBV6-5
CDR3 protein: CASRARSGSYEQYF

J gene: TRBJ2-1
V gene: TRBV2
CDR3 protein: CASSTRPDANNEQFF

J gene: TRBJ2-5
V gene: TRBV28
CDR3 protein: CASSRAGGQETQYF

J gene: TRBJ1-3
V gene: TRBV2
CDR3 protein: CASRGTSGNTIYF

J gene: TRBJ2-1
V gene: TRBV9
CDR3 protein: CASSVSGTSGIHEQFF

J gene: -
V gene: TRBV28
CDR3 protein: CASVKGRRAYEQYF

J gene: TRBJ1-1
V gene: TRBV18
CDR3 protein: CASSPPTRGRTEAFF

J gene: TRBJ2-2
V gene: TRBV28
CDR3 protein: CASSLAGTNTGELFF

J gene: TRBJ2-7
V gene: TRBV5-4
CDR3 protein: CASSPGVGEAYEQYF

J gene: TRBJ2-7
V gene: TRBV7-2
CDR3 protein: CASSLIGASYEQYF

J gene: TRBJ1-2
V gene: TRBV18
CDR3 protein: CASSASGGAGYGYTF

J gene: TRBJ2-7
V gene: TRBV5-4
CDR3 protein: CASRATGTRLGEQYF

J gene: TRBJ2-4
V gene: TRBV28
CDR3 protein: CASTGGSLNIQYF

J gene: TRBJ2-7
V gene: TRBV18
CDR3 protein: CASSPRLAGGTYEQYF

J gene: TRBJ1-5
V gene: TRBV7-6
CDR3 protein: CASSQGQGLNNQPQHF

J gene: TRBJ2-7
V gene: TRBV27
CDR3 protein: CASSNPLAATYEQYF

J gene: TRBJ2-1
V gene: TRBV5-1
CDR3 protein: CASSLTGQTYNEQFF

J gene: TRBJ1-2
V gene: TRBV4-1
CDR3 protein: CASSQDRGTYGYTF

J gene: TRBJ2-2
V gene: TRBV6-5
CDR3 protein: CASCRQNTGELFF

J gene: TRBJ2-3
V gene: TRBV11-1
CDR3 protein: CASSPHARPLATDTQYF

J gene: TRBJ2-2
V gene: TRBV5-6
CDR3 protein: CASSLTEGGTGELFF

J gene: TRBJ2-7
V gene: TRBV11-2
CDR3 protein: CASSHTGQGGSGQYF

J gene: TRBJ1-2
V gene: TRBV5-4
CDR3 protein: CASSLGQGGYGYTF

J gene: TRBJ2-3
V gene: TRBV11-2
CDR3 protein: CASSLEGFAGPWDTQYF

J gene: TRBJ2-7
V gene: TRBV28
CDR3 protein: CASSRDYEQYF

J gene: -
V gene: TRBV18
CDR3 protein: CATRGPGGEQYF

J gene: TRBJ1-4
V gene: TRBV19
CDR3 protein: CASSIDRGRSNEKLFF

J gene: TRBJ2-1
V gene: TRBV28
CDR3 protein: CASSFRVINEQFF

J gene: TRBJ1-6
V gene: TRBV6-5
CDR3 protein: CASSYYIRDSNSPLHF

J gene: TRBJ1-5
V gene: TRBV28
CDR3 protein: CASSSMGLGDANQPQHF

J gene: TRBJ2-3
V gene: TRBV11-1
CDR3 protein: CASSLGQTDTQYF